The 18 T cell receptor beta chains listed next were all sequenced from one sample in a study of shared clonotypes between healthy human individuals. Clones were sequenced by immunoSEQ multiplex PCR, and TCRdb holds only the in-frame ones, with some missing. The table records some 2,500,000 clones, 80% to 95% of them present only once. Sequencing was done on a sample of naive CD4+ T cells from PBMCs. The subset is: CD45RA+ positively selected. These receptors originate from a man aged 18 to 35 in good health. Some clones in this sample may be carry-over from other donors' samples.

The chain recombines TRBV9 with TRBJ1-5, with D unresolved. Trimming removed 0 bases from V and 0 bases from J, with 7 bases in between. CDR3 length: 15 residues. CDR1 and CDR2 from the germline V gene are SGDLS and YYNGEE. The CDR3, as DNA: TGTGCCAGCAGCGTAGGGCTTTATAGCAATCAGCCCCAGCATTTT. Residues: CASSVGLYSNQPQHF.

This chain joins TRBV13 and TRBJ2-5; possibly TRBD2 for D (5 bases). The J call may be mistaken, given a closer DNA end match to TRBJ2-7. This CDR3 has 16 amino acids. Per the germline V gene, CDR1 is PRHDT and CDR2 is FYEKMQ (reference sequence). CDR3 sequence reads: CASSSVFEGSPYEQYF. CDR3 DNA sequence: TGTGCCAGCAGCTCGGTCTTCGAGGGTTCCCCCTACGAGCAGTACTTC.

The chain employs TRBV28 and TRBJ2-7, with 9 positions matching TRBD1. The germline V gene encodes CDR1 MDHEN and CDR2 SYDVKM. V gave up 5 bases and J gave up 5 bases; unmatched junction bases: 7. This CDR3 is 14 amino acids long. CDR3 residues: CASSGLQGANEQYF. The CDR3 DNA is TGTGCCAGCAGTGGATTACAGGGGGCTAACGAGCAGTACTTC.

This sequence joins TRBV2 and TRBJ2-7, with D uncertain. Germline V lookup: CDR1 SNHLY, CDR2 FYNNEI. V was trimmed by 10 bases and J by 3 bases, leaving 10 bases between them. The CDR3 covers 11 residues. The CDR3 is CATLLSYEQYF. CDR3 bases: TGTGCCACCCTGTTGAGCTACGAGCAGTACTTC. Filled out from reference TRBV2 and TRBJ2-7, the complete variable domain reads EPEVTQTPSHQVTQMGQEVILRCVPISNHLYFYWYRQILGQKVEFLVSFYNNEISEKSEIFDDQFSVERPDGSNFTLKIRSTKLEDSAMYFCATLLSYEQYFGPGTRLTVT.

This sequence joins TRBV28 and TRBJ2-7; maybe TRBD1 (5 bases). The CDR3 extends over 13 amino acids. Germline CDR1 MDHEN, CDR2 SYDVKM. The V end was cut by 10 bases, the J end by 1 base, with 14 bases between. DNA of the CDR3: TGTGCCACCCAGGACACCCCGTCCTACGAGCAGTACTTC. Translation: CATQDTPSYEQYF. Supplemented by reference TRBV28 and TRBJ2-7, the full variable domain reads DVKVTQSSRYLVKRTGEKVFLECVQDMDHENMFWYRQDPGLGLRLIYFSYDVKMKEKGDIPEGYSVSREKKERFSLILESASTNQTSMYLCATQDTPSYEQYFGPGTRLTVT.

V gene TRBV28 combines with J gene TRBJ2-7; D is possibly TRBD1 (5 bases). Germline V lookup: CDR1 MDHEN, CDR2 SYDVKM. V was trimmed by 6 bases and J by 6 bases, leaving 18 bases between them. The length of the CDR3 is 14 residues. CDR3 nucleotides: TGTGCCAGCAGCCCCTGGGGCCAGCTGGGCGAGCAGTACTTC. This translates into CASSPWGQLGEQYF. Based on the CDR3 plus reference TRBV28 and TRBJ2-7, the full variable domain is DVKVTQSSRYLVKRTGEKVFLECVQDMDHENMFWYRQDPGLGLRLIYFSYDVKMKEKGDIPEGYSVSREKKERFSLILESASTNQTSMYLCASSPWGQLGEQYFGPGTRLTVT.

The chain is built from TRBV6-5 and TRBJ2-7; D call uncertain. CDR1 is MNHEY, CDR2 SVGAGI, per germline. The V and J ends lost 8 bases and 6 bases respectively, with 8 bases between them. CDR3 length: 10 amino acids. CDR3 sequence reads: CASVQTEQYF. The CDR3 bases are TGTGCCAGCGTGCAAACCGAGCAGTACTTC.

The CDR3 protein is CASTPGAGGTGELFF. The CDR3 bases are TGTGCCAGCACCCCAGGGGCGGGAGGCACCGGGGAGCTGTTTTTT. The chain combines TRBV5-6 with TRBJ2-2; 8 bases are a match to TRBD2. Germline trimming cut 6 bases from V and 4 bases from J; bases unmatched to any gene: 8. This CDR3 comprises 15 residues. Germline loops: CDR1 SGHDT, CDR2 YYEEEE.

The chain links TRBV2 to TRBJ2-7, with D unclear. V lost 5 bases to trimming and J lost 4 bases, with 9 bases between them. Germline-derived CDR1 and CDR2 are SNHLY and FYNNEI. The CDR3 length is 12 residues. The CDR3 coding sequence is TGTGCCAGCAGTCCAATCCCTTACGAGCAGTACTTC. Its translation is CASSPIPYEQYF.

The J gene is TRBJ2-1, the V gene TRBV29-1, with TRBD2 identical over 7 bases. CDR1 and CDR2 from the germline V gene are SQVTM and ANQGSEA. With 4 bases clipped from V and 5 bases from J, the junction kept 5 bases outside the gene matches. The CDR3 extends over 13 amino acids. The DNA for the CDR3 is TGCAGCGTTGCGGGACTACTGAACAATGAGCAGTTCTTC. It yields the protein CSVAGLLNNEQFF.

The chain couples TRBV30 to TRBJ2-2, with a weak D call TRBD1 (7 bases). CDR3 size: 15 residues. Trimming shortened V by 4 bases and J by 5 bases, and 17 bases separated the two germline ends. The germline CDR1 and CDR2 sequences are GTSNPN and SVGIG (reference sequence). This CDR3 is CAWMKQGGWTGELFF. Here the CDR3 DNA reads TGTGCCTGGATGAAGCAGGGGGGTTGGACCGGGGAGCTGTTTTTT. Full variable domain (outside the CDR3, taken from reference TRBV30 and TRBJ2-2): SQTIHQWPATLVQPVGSPLSLECTVEGTSNPNLYWYRQAAGRGLQLLFYSVGIGQISSEVPQNLSASRPQDRQFILSSKKLLLSDSGFYLCAWMKQGGWTGELFFGEGSRLTVL.

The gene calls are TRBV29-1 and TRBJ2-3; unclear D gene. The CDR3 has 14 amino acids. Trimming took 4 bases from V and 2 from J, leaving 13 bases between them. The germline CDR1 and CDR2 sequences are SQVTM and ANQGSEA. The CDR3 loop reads CSVGALSNTDTQYF. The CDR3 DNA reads TGCAGCGTTGGGGCACTCAGCAACACAGATACGCAGTATTTT.

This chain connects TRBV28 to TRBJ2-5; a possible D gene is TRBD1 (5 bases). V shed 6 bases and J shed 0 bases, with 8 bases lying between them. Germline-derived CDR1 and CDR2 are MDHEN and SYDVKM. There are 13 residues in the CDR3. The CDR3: CASRGRYQETQYF. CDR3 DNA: TGTGCCAGCAGGGGGCGGTACCAAGAGACCCAGTACTTC.

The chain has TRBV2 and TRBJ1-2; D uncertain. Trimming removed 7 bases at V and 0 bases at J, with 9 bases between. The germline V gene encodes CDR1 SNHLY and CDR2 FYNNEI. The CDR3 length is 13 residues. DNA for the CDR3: TGTGCCAGCATCGGCAGGTCTAACTATGGCTACACCTTC. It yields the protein CASIGRSNYGYTF.

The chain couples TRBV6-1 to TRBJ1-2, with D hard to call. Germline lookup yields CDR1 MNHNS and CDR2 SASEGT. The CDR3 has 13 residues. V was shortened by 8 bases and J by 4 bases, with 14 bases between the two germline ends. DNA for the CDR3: TGTGCCAGCCGCCCAGGAGGCGGCTATGGCTACACCTTC. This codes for CASRPGGGYGYTF.

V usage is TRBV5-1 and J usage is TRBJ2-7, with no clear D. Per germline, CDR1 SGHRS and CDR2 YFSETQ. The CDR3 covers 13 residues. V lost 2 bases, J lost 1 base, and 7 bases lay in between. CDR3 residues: CASSLSASYEQYF. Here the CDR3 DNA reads TGCGCCAGCAGCTTATCGGCATCCTACGAGCAGTACTTC. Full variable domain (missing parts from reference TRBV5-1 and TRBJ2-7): KAGVTQTPRYLIKTRGQQVTLSCSPISGHRSVSWYQQTPGQGLQFLFEYFSETQRNKGNFPGRFSGRQFSNSRSEMNVSTLELGDSALYLCASSLSASYEQYFGPGTRLTVT.

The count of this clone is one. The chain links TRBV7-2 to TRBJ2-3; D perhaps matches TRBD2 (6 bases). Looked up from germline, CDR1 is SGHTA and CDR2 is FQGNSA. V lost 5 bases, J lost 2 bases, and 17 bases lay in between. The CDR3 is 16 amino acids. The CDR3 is CASSPRLLATTDTQYF. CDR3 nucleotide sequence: TGTGCCAGCAGCCCGCGACTTCTAGCGACCACAGATACGCAGTATTTT. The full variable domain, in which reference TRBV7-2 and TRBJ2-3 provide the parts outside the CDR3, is GAGVSQSPSNKVTEKGKDVELRCDPISGHTALYWYRQSLGQGLEFLIYFQGNSAPDKSGLPSDRFSAERTGGSVSTLTIQRTQQEDSAVYLCASSPRLLATTDTQYFGPGTRLTVL.

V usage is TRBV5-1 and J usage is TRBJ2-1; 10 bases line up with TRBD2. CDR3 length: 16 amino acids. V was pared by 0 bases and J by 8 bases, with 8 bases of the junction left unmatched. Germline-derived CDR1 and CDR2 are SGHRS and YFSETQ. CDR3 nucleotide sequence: TGCGCCAGCAGCTTGGTCCCTAGCGGGAGTCTAGATGAGCAGTTCTTC. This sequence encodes CASSLVPSGSLDEQFF.